This TCR beta chain comes out of a study of CD8 T cells in Susac syndrome (dated by TCRdb to about 2019). Notes on the research overall: Whether CD8+ T cell activation and differentiation in Susac syndrome was antigen driven was tested using repertoire sequencing. Paper-wide results and their limitations: The TCR sequencing and HLA analysis was acknowledged to have included a relatively small number of individuals.

Note on this clonotype: Its antigen specificity is not known. No clone much larger than this one lies a single base away; base qualities are absent.

RNA was extracted with the RNeasy kit and about 0.5 to 1 ug was reverse transcribed using random hexamers. TCR beta CDR3 regions were amplified with the immunoSEQ multiplex PCR assay covering 54 Vbeta and 13 Jbeta segments. PCR amplification bias was corrected by using a synthetic template baseline for primer optimization and computational correction. Concerning the study's data processing: Reads were annotated to V, D and J genes according to IMGT and were analyzed with immunoSEQ Analyzer, with only productive sequences retained. Clonality was computed as one minus Shannon entropy normalized by log2 of the number of productive unique sequences. For each patient and control, public and private clones were evaluated among the 100 most prevalent clones. A clone was defined as Susac-specific if it was absent from the healthy and MS cohorts, from some 980 published viral clones and from other ImmuneACCESS disease sequences. TCRdb reprocessed the public reads (quality trimming at Q25 with fastp, clone calling with MiXCR) and kept in-frame beta chains. Each entry merges the rows of one CDR3 protein and shows their most common DNA and genes. TCRdb's processing, not the study's, gives the V and J calls here. This sample lists approximately 150,000 distinct CDR3 sequences; roughly 95% were detected once. The top ten clones comprise under 0.095% of the sample.

High-throughput TCR beta sequencing profiled peripheral blood CD8+ and CD4+ T cells from healthy donors, Susac syndrome patients and multiple sclerosis patients. Healthy donors were age- and sex-matched controls. Bulk CD8+ and CD4+ T cells were purified by magnetic negative isolation, while CD8+ TEMRA cells were enriched using FACS. Blood was collected in EDTA tubes and processed within 24 hours, with PBMCs isolated through density gradient centrifugation. PBMCs destined for TCR sequencing were cryopreserved in liquid nitrogen and later thawed in a 37 °C water bath. Purity of sorted or isolated CD4+, CD8+ and CD8+ TEMRA cells was at least 90%. This TCR was recovered from a human donor in good health. What was sequenced was CD4+ T cells from PBMCs.

The CDR3 region has the sequence CASSSGPGQGLMNEQFF. The bases are TGTGCCAGCAGCTCGGGGCCGGGACAGGGGTTGATGAATGAGCAGTTCTTC. Rearrangement joined TRBV13 to TRBJ2-1; TRBD1 aligns with 10 central bases. The CDR3 holds 17 amino acids from the cysteine to the phenylalanine. Left in the record is the CDR3 DNA by itself, 51 bases read in frame from the first base. CDR1 and CDR2 are read off the germline V gene (reference sequence) as PRHDT and FYEKMQ. V loses 4 bases at its end and J loses 7 bases; junction bases beyond the gene matches: 13.